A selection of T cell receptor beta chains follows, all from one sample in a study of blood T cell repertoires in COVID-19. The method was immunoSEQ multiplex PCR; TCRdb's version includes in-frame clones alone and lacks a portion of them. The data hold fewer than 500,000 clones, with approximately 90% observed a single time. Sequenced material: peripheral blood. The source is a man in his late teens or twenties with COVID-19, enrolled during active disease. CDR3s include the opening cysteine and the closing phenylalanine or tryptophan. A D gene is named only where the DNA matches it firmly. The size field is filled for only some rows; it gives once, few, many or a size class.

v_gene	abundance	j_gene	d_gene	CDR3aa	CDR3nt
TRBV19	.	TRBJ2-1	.	CASSQMGGPQFF	TGTGCCAGTAGTCAAATGGGGGGACCGCAGTTCTTC
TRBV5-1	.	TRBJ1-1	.	CASSSRQDGYTEAFF	TGCGCCAGCAGCTCGAGACAGGACGGTTACACTGAAGCTTTCTTT
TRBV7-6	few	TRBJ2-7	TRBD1	CASSWTGLEQYF	TGTGCCAGCAGCTGGACAGGCCTCGAGCAGTACTTC
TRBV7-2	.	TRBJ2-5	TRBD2	CASSLEWEGLETQYF	TGTGCCAGCAGCTTAGAGTGGGAGGGCCTGGAGACCCAGTACTTC
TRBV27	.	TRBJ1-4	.	CASSLMSGAREKLFF	TGTGCCAGCAGTTTAATGTCAGGGGCTCGGGAAAAACTGTTTTTT
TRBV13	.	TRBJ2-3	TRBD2	CASSSGTSPTMDTQYF	TGTGCCAGCAGCTCCGGGACTAGCCCCACAATGGATACGCAGTATTTT
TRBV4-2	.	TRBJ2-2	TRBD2	CASSQDWRGGYGTGELFF	TGTGCCAGCAGCCAAGACTGGCGGGGGGGCTACGGGACCGGGGAGCTGTTTTTT
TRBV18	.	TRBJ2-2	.	CASSPSRRANTGELFF	TGTGCCAGCTCACCGTCTCGGCGGGCCAACACCGGGGAGCTGTTTTTT
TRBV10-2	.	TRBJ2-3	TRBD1	CASRGTGGADTQYF	TGCGCCAGCAGGGGGACAGGGGGCGCAGATACGCAGTATTTT
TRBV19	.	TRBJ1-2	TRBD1	CASSTLTGVDYGYTF	TGTGCCAGTAGTACCCTGACAGGGGTCGACTATGGCTACACCTTC
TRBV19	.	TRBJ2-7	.	CASSIGIGFAYEQYF	TGTGCCAGTAGTATCGGGATAGGGTTCGCCTACGAGCAGTACTTC
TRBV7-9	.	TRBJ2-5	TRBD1	CASSLNWGQGIKTQYF	TGTGCCAGCAGCTTAAATTGGGGACAGGGGATCAAGACCCAGTACTTC
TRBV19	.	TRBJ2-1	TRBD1	CASSILQGVGNEQFF	TGTGCCAGTAGTATCTTACAGGGGGTGGGGAATGAGCAGTTCTTC
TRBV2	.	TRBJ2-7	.	CASSVGITYEQYF	TGTGCCAGCAGTGTTGGCATCACCTACGAGCAGTACTTC
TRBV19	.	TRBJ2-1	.	CASRESSSYNEQFF	TGTGCCTCACGGGAATCGAGCTCCTACAATGAGCAGTTCTTC
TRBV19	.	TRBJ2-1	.	CASSIKGVNEQFF	TGTGCCAGTAGTATAAAAGGGGTCAATGAGCAGTTCTTC
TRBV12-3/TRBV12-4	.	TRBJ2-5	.	CASSWGEWETQYF	TGTGCCAGCAGCTGGGGGGAATGGGAGACCCAGTACTTC
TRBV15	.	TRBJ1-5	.	CATSRDLYGRNQPQHF	TGTGCCACCAGCAGAGATTTATACGGGAGGAATCAGCCCCAGCATTTT
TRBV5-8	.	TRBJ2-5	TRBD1	CASSVPGQGLGAQYF	TGTGCCAGCAGCGTTCCGGGACAGGGGTTGGGTGCCCAGTACTTC
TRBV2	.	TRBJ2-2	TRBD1	CASSEKDRGTGELFF	TGTGCCAGCAGTGAAAAGGACAGGGGAACCGGGGAGCTGTTTTTT
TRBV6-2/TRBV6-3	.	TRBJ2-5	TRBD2	CASSSGTRNWSETQYF	TGTGCCAGCAGCTCCGGGACTAGGAATTGGTCAGAGACCCAGTACTTC
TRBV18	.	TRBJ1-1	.	CASSGQGNTEAFF	TGTGCCAGCTCAGGTCAGGGGAACACTGAAGCTTTCTTT
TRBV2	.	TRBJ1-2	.	CASSGMGLNYGYTF	TGTGCCAGCAGTGGGATGGGACTTAACTATGGCTACACCTTC
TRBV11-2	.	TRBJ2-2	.	CASSLHPADRYTGELFF	TGTGCCAGCAGCTTACACCCTGCGGATCGCTACACCGGGGAGCTGTTTTTT
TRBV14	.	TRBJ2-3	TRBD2	CASSQELAAPDTQYF	TGTGCCAGCAGCCAAGAGCTAGCGGCGCCAGATACGCAGTATTTT
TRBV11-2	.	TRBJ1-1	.	CASSLLGDEAFF	TGTGCCAGCAGCTTACTGGGCGATGAAGCTTTCTTT
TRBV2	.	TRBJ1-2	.	CASSPLRQATNYGYTF	TGTGCCAGCAGCCCCTTAAGACAGGCCACTAACTATGGCTACACCTTC
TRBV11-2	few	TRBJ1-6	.	CASSPTGGLSPLHF	TGTGCCAGCAGCCCGACCGGGGGGCTGTCACCCCTCCACTTT
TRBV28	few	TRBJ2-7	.	CASRAGGSKYEQYF	TGTGCCAGCAGGGCCGGAGGGAGCAAGTACGAGCAGTACTTC
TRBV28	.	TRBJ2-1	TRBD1	CATATPGTGVNEQFF	TGTGCCACCGCGACCCCCGGGACAGGGGTCAATGAGCAGTTCTTC
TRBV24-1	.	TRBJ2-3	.	CATSQGATDTQYF	TGTGCCACCAGTCAAGGGGCCACAGATACGCAGTATTTT
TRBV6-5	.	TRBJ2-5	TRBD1	CASSQDRPPETQYF	TGTGCCAGCAGCCAGGACAGGCCCCCAGAGACCCAGTACTTC
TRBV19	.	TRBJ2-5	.	CASSILQGQETQYF	TGTGCCAGTAGTATTCTGCAGGGTCAAGAGACCCAGTACTTC
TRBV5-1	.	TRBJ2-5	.	CASSSASGLRGETQYF	TGCGCCAGCAGCTCGGCATCGGGACTCCGGGGGGAGACCCAGTACTTC
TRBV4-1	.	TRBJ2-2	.	CASSQDRGSLNTGELFF	TGCGCCAGCAGCCAAGATAGGGGGTCCTTGAACACCGGGGAGCTGTTTTTT
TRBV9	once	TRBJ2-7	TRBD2	CASSVLGLADEQYF	TGTGCCAGCAGCGTTTTGGGACTAGCGGACGAGCAGTACTTC
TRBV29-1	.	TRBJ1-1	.	CSVGYSEDTEAFF	TGCAGCGTTGGTTACTCGGAGGACACTGAAGCTTTCTTT
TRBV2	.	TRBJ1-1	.	CASRRLAEAFF	TGTGCCAGCAGGCGCTTGGCTGAAGCTTTCTTT
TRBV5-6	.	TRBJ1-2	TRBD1	CASSLIDRDYGYTF	TGTGCCAGCAGCCTGATAGACAGGGACTATGGCTACACCTTC
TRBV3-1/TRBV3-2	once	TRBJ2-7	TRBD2	CASSPRTSGTREQYF	TGTGCCAGCAGCCCGCGGACTAGCGGGACGAGGGAGCAGTACTTC
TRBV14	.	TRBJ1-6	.	CASSSQAGLFNSPLHF	TGTGCCAGCAGCTCTCAGGCGGGACTTTTTAATTCACCCCTCCACTTT
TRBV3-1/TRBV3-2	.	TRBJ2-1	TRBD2	CASSPVELAANEQFF	TGTGCCAGCAGCCCCGTCGAACTAGCGGCCAATGAGCAGTTCTTC
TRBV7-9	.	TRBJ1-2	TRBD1	CASTTPTGSRGYTF	TGTGCCAGCACCACCCCGACAGGGTCGCGTGGCTACACCTTC
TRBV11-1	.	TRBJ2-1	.	CASSLGGGIYNEQFF	TGTGCCAGCAGCTTAGGCGGCGGGATCTACAATGAGCAGTTCTTC
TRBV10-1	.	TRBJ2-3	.	CASSVSGFTDTQYF	TGCGCCAGCAGTGTAAGCGGGTTCACAGATACGCAGTATTTT
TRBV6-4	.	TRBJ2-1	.	CASSDSSSSYNEQFF	TGTGCCAGCAGTGACTCAAGCTCCTCCTACAATGAGCAGTTCTTC
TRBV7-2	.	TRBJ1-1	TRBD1	CASNLDRALNTEAFF	TGTGCCAGCAACCTGGACAGGGCCTTGAACACTGAAGCTTTCTTT
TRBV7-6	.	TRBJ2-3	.	CASSRVGTDTQYF	TGTGCCAGCAGTCGGGTCGGCACAGATACGCAGTATTTT
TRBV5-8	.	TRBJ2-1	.	CASSLDYYNEQFF	TGTGCCAGCAGCTTGGACTACTACAATGAGCAGTTCTTC
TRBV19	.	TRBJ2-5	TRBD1	CASQGAGAGQETQYF	TGTGCCAGTCAGGGGGCGGGTGCGGGGCAAGAGACCCAGTACTTC
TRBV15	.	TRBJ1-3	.	CATSSGLGGNTIYF	TGTGCCACCAGCAGCGGACTGGGTGGAAACACCATATATTTT
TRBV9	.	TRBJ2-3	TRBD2	CASSAAGLADLDTQYF	TGTGCCAGCAGCGCGGCGGGACTAGCGGATCTAGATACGCAGTATTTT
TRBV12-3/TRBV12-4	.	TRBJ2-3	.	CASRTPYTDTQYF	TGTGCCAGTAGGACTCCCTACACAGATACGCAGTATTTT
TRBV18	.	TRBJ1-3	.	CASSPDTVSGNTIYF	TGTGCCAGCTCACCGGACACTGTCTCTGGAAACACCATATATTTT
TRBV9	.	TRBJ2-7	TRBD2	CASSAGTSGDLEQYF	TGTGCCAGCAGCGCCGGGACTAGCGGGGACTTGGAGCAGTACTTC
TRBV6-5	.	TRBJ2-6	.	CASNGGAGANVLTF	TGTGCCAGCAATGGAGGGGCTGGGGCCAACGTCCTGACTTTC
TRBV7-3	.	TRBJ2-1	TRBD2	CASSSTSGSVEQFF	TGTGCCAGCAGCTCTACTAGCGGGAGTGTTGAGCAGTTCTTC
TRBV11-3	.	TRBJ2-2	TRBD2	CASSSQTSGNVAGELFF	TGTGCCAGCAGCTCTCAGACTAGCGGGAATGTGGCCGGGGAGCTGTTTTTT
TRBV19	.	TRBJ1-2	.	CASSIGTGTIFYGYTF	TGTGCCAGTAGTATAGGGACGGGAACCATTTTCTATGGCTACACCTTC